The clone carrying this TCR beta chain was seen repeatedly, ten times or more. Its specificity is unknown. This sample stems from a study of T-cell reconstitution after alpha-beta-depleted transplantation in children. General study points: At the one-year point after transplant, T-cell counts and TCRbeta diversity were found to come mostly from T cells that had been newly produced. In some patients, recipient T cells and intrathymic progenitors surviving conditioning explained high day-60 diversity. Reports say that about two months after transplant, the alpha-beta T cells came out of several hundred graft clones that had expanded.

Germline V gene data show CDR1 as DFQATT and CDR2 as SNEGSKA (reference sequence). This CDR3 has 13 amino acids. V was pared by 6 bases and J by 7 bases, with 8 bases of the junction left unmatched. Unique molecular identifiers were incorporated into the prepared TCRbeta library. TCRdb re-derived calls from the PCR reads in MiXCR, one entry per CDR3 protein. Here the sample spans roughly 120,000 distinct CDR3 sequences, 23% being singletons. The rearrangement uses TRBV20-1 and TRBJ2-1, with 8 nucleotides matching TRBD1. Material: PBMCs, mostly from graft donor cells, obtained 180 days after TCRalphabeta/CD19-depleted stem cell transplant. The source of this sequence is a male patient between 2 and 10 years old who had a stem cell transplant for chronic granulomatous disease, so the T cells may come from the graft donor. This CDR3 reads CSAEDRAGNEQFF. The CDR3 DNA sequence: TGCAGTGCGGAGGACAGGGCGGGGAATGAGCAGTTCTTC.